Presented here are 15 T cell receptor beta chains from one specimen sequenced in a study of metastatic and nonmetastatic thyroid tumors (dated by TCRdb to the early 2020s). The library came from PCR. Sequencing used an Illumina HiSeq 4000. The public reads were reprocessed in TCRdb via fastp at Q25 and MiXCR, keeping in-frame beta chains. Across this sample there are 10,000 to 15,000 clones, with 20% to 25% seen only once. Roughly 3.6% of the sample goes to the ten largest clones. None of the patients had been given any treatment before thyroid surgery. The specimen was blood. These TCRs come from a female donor with papillary thyroid cancer or a benign thyroid nodule (not recorded which). Some clones in this sample may be carry-over from other donors' samples.

Here the CDR3 reads CASSFQGTGVYGYTF. CDR3 DNA: TGTGCCAGCAGTTTCCAAGGGACAGGGGTCTATGGCTACACCTTC. This sequence joins TRBV28 and TRBJ1-2; 10 positions agree with TRBD1. The CDR3 has 15 residues. J was trimmed by 4 bases and V by 3 bases; bases with no gene match: 5. Looked up from germline, CDR1 is MDHEN and CDR2 is SYDVKM.

This clone was seen ten or more times. The V and J genes are TRBV3-1 and TRBJ1-6; perhaps TRBD1 as D (6 bases). Between the trimmed V and J ends, which lost 2 bases and 9 bases, there was a span of 14 bases. Germline values: CDR1 LGHDT, CDR2 YNNKEL (reference sequence). This CDR3 contains 15 residues. CDR3 region: CASSQYLQGTSPLHF. The CDR3 bases are TGTGCCAGCAGCCAATATCTTCAGGGGACTTCACCCCTCCACTTT.

CDR3 nucleotide sequence: TGCAGTGCTAATCGGGCGGGGGACGTACAAGAGACCCAGTACTTC. Translated: CSANRAGDVQETQYF. The chain carries TRBV20-1 and TRBJ2-5, with 7 nucleotides matching TRBD2. Per the germline V gene, CDR1 is DFQATT and CDR2 is SNEGSKA (reference sequence). After removal of 4 bases from V and 2 bases from J, the junction contained 10 bases not matched to a gene. The CDR3 extends over 15 amino acids.

In its sample, this clone ranks as medium-sized. The V gene is TRBV10-3, the J gene TRBJ1-3; 7 bases map to TRBD1. Per germline, CDR1 ENHRY and CDR2 SYGVKD. With V trimmed by 4 bases and J by 0 bases, 3 bases remained unmatched. The CDR3 extends over 15 amino acids. The CDR3 protein is CAISAGGSSGNTIYF. As DNA, the CDR3 is TGTGCCATCAGTGCAGGGGGGAGCTCTGGAAACACCATATATTTT.

This clone appeared many times. The CDR3 reads CASSLTGVSNEQFF. The CDR3 DNA is TGTGCCAGCAGCTTAACGGGAGTTAGCAATGAGCAGTTCTTC. The chain recombines TRBV7-8 with TRBJ2-1, with D possibly being TRBD2 (6 bases). The CDR3 totals 14 residues. Germline V gene data show CDR1 as SGHVS and CDR2 as FQNEAQ. With 2 bases removed from V and 6 bases from J, the gap between germline ends came to 11 bases.

This clone was found many times. The chain joins TRBV7-6 to TRBJ2-1; D remains ambiguous. Trimming cost V 3 bases and J 6 bases, with 3 bases left between them. This CDR3 region has 11 residues. The germline gives CDR1 SGHVS, CDR2 FNYEAQ. The CDR3 DNA sequence: TGTGCCAGCAGCTTTCGCAATGAGCAGTTCTTC. Protein sequence: CASSFRNEQFF.

This clone was seen many times. A much bigger clone sits one base away, suggesting this may be a read error. The sample carries other DNA sequences with the same CDR3. This chain uses TRBV3-1 with TRBJ2-7; D perhaps matches TRBD1 (6 bases). This CDR3 is 15 amino acids long. V was trimmed by 0 bases and J by 4 bases, leaving 13 bases between them. Germline-derived CDR1 and CDR2 are LGHDT and YNNKEL (reference sequence). The CDR3: CASSQDLTGRYEQYF. CDR3 nucleotides: TGTGCCAGCAGCCAAGATCTAACAGGGAGATACGAGCAGTACTTC.

The V gene is TRBV5-1, the J gene TRBJ2-7; a possible D gene is TRBD2 (5 bases). V gave up 0 bases and J gave up 7 bases, with 11 bases separating them. Germline CDR1 is SGHRS and CDR2 is YFSETQ. The CDR3 consists of 13 residues. The DNA of the CDR3 is TGCGCCAGCAGCTTGGGAAGGGCGGGTGAGCAGTACTTC. It encodes CASSLGRAGEQYF.

This clone was recorded many times. The chain has TRBV3-1 and TRBJ1-1; TRBD1 matches 7 bases. The trim removed 2 bases at V and 6 bases at J, leaving 3 bases unmatched. The germline V gene has CDR1 LGHDT and CDR2 YNNKEL (reference sequence). The CDR3 extends over 13 amino acids. The CDR3, as DNA: TGTGCCAGCAGCCAAAGGGGGCGGGCTGAAGCTTTCTTT. Translated, it gives CASSQRGRAEAFF.

This clone occurred many times. The V and J genes are TRBV5-6 and TRBJ1-1; D gene ambiguous. The length of the CDR3 is 13 residues. The germline gives CDR1 SGHDT, CDR2 YYEEEE. The V gene lost 4 bases and the J gene lost 0 bases, with 7 bases spanning the gap. The CDR3 reads CASSPNMNTEAFF. CDR3 sequence (DNA): TGTGCCAGCAGCCCAAACATGAACACTGAAGCTTTCTTT.

The chain employs TRBV6-1 and TRBJ2-3; 11 bases line up with TRBD2. Per germline, CDR1 MNHNS and CDR2 SASEGT. Trimming at V came to 5 bases and at J to 2 bases, leaving 6 bases not matched to a gene. The CDR3 is made up of 16 amino acids. CDR3 in amino acids: CASSSLLAGDTDTQYF. The CDR3 DNA reads as TGTGCCAGCAGTTCGTTACTAGCGGGAGACACAGATACGCAGTATTTT.

This clone appeared many times. This chain links TRBV5-8 with TRBJ2-7; no reliable D call. V was pared by 2 bases and J by 2 bases, with 8 bases between. The CDR3 loop spans 13 amino acids. Germline CDR1 is SGHTS and CDR2 is YDEGEE. CDR3 in amino acids: CASSFTTTYEQYV. DNA of the CDR3: TGTGCCAGCAGCTTTACTACAACCTACGAGCAGTACGTC.

This clone was seen at least ten times. CDR3 amino acids: CASSSAGGYYGYTF. CDR3 DNA sequence: TGCGCCAGCAGTTCTGCTGGGGGCTACTATGGCTACACCTTC. The V call is TRBV5-1, the J call TRBJ1-2; a possible D gene is TRBD1 (6 bases). Trimming removed 5 bases from V and 3 bases from J, with 14 bases in between. Germline values: CDR1 SGHRS, CDR2 YFSETQ. This CDR3 is 14 amino acids long.

The chain carries TRBV27 and TRBJ2-7; 9 bases map to TRBD2. Germline CDR1 is MNHEY and CDR2 is SMNVEV (reference sequence). This CDR3 contains 15 residues. The junction had 6 bases not matched to a gene; V was cut back by 6 bases and J by 0 bases. Here the CDR3 reads CASRRLADISYEQYF. CDR3 bases: TGTGCCAGCAGACGACTAGCGGACATCTCCTACGAGCAGTACTTC.

Sample share makes this clone medium-sized. The V gene is TRBV20-1, the J gene TRBJ1-2; D is unresolved. This CDR3 is 12 amino acids long. Between the trimmed V and J ends, which lost 3 bases and 6 bases, there was a span of 11 bases. CDR1 is DFQATT, CDR2 SNEGSKA, per germline (reference sequence). The CDR3 reads CSASKGIDGYTF. The CDR3 DNA reads TGCAGTGCTAGTAAGGGTATCGATGGCTACACCTTC.